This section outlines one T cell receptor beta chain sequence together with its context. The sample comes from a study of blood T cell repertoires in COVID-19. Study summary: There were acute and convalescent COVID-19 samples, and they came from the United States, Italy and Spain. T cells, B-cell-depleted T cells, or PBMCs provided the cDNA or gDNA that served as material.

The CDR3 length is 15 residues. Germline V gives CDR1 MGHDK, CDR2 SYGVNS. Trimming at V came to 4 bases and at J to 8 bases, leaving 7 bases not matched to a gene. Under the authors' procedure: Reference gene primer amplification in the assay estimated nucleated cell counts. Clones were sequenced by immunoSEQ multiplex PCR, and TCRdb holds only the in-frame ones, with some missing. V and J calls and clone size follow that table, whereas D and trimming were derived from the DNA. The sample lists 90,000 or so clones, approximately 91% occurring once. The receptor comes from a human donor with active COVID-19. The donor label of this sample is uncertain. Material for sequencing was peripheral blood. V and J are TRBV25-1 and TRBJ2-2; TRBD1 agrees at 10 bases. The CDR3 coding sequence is TGTGCCAGCAGTGTAGACAGGGGGCGATCTGGGGAGCTGTTTTTT. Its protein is CASSVDRGRSGELFF.